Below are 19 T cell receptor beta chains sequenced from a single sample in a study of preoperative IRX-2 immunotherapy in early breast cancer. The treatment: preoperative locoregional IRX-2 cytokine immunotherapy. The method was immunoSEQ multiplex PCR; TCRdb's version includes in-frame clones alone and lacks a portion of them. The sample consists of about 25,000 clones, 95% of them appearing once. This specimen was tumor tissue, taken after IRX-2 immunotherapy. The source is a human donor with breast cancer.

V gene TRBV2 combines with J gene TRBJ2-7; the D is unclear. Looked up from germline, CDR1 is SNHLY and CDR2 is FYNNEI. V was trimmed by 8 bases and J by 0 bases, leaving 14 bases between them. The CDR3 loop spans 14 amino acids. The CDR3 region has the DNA TGTGCCAGCCGGACGGACCAATTCTCCTACGAGCAGTACTTC. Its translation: CASRTDQFSYEQYF.

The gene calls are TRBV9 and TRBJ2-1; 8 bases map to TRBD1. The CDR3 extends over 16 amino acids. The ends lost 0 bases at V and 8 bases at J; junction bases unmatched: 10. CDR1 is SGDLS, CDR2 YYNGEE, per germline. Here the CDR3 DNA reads TGTGCCAGCAGCGTAGGTCATAGGACAGGGTTTGATGAGCAGTTCTTC. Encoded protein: CASSVGHRTGFDEQFF.

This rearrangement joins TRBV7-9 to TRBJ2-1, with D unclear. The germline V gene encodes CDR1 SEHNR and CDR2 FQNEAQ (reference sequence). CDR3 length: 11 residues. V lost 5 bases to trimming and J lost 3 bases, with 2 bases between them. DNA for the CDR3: TGTGCCAGCAGCGTCTACAATGAGCAGTTCTTC. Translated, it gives CASSVYNEQFF.

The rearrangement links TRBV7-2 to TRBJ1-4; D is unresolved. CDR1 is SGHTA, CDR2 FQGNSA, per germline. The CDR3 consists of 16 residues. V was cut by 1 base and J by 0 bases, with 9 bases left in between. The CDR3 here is CASSLVRRATNEKLFF. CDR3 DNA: TGTGCCAGCAGCTTAGTAAGAAGGGCAACTAATGAAAAACTGTTTTTT. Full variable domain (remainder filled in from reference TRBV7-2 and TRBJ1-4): GAGVSQSPSNKVTEKGKDVELRCDPISGHTALYWYRQSLGQGLEFLIYFQGNSAPDKSGLPSDRFSAERTGGSVSTLTIQRTQQEDSAVYLCASSLVRRATNEKLFFGSGTQLSVL.

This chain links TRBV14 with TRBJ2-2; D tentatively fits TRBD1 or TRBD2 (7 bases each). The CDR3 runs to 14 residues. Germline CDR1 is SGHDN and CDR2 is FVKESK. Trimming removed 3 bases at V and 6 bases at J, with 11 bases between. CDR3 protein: CASSQTGRAGELFF. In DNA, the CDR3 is TGTGCCAGCAGCCAGACAGGGAGGGCCGGGGAGCTGTTTTTT.

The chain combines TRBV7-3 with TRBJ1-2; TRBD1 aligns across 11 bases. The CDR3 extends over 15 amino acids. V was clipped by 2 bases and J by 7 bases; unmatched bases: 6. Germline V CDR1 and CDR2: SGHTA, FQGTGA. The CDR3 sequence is CASSLGGQGAPGYTF. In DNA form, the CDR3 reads TGTGCCAGCAGCTTAGGCGGACAGGGGGCGCCTGGCTACACCTTC.

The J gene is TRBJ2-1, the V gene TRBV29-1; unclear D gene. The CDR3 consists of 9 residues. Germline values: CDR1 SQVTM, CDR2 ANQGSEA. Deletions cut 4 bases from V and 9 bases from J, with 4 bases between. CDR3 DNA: TGCAGCGTTGGTAGTGAGCAGTTCTTC. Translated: CSVGSEQFF.

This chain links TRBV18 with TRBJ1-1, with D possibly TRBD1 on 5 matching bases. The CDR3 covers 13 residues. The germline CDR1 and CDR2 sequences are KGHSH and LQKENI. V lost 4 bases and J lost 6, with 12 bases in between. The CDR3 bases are TGTGCCAGCTCACTCAGACGGGGGTCTGAAGCTTTCTTT. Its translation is CASSLRRGSEAFF. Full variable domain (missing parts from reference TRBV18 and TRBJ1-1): NAGVMQNPRHLVRRRGQEARLRCSPMKGHSHVYWYRQLPEEGLKFMVYLQKENIIDESGMPKERFSAEFPKEGPSILRIQQVVRGDSAAYFCASSLRRGSEAFFGQGTRLTVV.

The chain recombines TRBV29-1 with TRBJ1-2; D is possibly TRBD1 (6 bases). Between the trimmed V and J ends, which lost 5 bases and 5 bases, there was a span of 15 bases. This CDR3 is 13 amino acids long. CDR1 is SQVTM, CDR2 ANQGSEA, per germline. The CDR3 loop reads CSVSRGGAYGYTF. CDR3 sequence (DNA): TGCAGCGTTAGTCGGGGGGGGGCGTATGGCTACACCTTC.

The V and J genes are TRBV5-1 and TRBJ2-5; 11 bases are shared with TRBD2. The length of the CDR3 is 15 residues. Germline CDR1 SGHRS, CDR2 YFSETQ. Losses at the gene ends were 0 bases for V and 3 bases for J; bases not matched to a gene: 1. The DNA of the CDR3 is TGCGCCAGCAGCTTGGGACTAGCGGGAAAAGAGACCCAGTACTTC. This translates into CASSLGLAGKETQYF.

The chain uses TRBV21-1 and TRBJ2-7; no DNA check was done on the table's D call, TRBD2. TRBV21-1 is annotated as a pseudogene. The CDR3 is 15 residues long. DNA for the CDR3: TGTGCCAGCAGCAAAGAGGAGCGGGGTTTATACGAGCAGTACTTC. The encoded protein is CASSKEERGLYEQYF.

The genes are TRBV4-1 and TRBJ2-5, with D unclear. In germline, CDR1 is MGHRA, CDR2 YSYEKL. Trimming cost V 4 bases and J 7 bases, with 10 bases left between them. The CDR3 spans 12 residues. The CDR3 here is CASSLLGGTQYF. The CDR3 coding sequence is TGCGCCAGCAGCCTCCTCGGTGGGACCCAGTACTTC.

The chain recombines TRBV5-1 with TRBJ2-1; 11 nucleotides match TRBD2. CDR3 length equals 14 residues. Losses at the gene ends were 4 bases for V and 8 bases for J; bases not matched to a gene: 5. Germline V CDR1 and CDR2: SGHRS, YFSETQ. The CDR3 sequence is CASSLTSGTYEQFF. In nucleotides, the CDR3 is TGCGCCAGCAGCCTGACTAGCGGGACTTATGAGCAGTTCTTC.

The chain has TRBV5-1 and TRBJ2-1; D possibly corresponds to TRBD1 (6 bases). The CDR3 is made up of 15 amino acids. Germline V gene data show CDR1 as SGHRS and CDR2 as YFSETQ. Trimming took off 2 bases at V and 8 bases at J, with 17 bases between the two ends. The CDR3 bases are TGCGCCAGCAGCTTACTAATCGGACAGAGAGATGAGCAGTTCTTC. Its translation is CASSLLIGQRDEQFF.

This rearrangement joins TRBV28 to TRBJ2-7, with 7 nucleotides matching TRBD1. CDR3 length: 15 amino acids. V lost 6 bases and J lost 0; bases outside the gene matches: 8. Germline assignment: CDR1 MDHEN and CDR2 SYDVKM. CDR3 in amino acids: CASRGRQGYSYEQYF. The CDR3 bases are TGTGCCAGCAGGGGGCGACAGGGATACTCCTACGAGCAGTACTTC. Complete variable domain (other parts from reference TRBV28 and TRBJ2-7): DVKVTQSSRYLVKRTGEKVFLECVQDMDHENMFWYRQDPGLGLRLIYFSYDVKMKEKGDIPEGYSVSREKKERFSLILESASTNQTSMYLCASRGRQGYSYEQYFGPGTRLTVT.

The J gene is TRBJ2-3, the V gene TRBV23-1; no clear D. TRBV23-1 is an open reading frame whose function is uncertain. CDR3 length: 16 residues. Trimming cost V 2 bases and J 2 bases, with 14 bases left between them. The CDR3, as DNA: TGCGCCAGCAGTCAACTAAAGTCCCCTTTCACAGATACGCAGTATTTT. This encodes CASSQLKSPFTDTQYF.

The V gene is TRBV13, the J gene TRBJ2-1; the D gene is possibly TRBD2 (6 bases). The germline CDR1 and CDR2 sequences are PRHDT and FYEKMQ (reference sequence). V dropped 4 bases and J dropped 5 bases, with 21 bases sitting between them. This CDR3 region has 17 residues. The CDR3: CASSSTGRGTGDNEQFF. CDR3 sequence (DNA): TGTGCCAGCAGCTCCACCGGGCGCGGGACGGGAGACAATGAGCAGTTCTTC.

The CDR3 DNA reads as TGTGCCAGTAGTAGGGGCGACAATAATGAAAAACTGTTTTTT. Amino acids: CASSRGDNNEKLFF. This sequence joins TRBV19 and TRBJ1-4; TRBD1 is a possible D gene (5 bases). The CDR3 runs to 14 residues. Germline CDR1 is LNHDA and CDR2 is SQIVND (reference sequence). The V gene lost 4 bases and the J gene lost 4 bases, with 10 bases spanning the gap.

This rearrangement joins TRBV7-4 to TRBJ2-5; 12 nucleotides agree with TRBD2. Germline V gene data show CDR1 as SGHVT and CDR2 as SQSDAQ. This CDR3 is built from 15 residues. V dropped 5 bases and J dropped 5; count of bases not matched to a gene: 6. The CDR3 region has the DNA TGTGCCAGCAGCGTTACTAGCGGGAGGTCGGAGACCCAGTACTTC. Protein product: CASSVTSGRSETQYF.